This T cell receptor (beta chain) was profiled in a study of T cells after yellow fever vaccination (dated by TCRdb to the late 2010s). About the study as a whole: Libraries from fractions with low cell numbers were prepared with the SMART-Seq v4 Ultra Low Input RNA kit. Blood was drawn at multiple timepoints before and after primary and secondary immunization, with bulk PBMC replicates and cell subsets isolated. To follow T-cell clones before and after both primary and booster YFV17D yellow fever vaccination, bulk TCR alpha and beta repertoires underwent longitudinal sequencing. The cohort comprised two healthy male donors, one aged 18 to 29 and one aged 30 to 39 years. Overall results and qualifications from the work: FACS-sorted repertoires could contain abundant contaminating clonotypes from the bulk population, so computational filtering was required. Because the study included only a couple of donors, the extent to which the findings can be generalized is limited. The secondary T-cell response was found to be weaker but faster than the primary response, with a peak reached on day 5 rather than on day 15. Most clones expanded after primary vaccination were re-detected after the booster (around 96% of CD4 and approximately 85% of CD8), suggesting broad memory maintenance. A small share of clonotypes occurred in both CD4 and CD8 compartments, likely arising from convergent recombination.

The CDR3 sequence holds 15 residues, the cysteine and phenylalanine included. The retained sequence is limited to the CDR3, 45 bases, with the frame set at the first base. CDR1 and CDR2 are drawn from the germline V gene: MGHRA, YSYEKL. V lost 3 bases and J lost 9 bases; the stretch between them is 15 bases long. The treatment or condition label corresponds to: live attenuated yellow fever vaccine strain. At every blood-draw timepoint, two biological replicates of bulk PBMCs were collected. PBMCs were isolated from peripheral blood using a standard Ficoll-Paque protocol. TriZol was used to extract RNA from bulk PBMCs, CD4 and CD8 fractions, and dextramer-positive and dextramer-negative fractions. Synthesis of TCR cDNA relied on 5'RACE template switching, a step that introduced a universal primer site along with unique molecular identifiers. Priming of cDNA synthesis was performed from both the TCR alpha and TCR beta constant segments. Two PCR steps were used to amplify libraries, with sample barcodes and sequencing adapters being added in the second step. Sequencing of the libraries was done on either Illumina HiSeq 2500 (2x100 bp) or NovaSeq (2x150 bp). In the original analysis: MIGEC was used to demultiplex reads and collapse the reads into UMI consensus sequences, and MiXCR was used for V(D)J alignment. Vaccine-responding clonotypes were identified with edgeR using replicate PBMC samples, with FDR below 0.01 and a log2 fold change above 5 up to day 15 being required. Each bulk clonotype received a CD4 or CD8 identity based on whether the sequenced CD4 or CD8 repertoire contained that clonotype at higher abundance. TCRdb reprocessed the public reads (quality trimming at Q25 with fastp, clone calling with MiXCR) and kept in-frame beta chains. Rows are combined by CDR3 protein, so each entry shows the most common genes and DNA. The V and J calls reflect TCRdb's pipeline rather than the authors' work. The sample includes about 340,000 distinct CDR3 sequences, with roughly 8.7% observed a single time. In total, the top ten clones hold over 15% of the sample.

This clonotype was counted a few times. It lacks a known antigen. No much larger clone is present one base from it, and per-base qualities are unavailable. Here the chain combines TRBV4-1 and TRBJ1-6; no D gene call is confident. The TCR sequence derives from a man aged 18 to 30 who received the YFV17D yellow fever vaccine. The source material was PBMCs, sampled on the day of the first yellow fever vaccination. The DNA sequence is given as TGCGCCAGCAGCCAGATCCCCGGTGGGATTTCACCCCTCCACTTT. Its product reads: CASSQIPGGISPLHF.